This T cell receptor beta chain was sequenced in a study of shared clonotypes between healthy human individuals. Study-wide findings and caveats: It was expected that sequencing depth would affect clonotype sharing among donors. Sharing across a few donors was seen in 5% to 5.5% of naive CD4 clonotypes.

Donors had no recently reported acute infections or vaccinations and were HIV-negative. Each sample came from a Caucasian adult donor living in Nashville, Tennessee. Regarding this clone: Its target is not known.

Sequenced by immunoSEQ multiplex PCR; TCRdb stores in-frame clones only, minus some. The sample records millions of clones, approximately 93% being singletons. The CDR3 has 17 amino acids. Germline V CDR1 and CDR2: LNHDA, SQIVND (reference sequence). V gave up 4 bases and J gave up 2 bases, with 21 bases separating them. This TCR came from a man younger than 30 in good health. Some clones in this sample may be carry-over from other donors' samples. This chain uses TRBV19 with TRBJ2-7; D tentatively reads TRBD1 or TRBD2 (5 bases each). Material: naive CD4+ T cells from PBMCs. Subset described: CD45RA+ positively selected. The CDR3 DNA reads TGTGCCAGTAGTAATACGGGGTCCCGGGTGGGGGCCTACGAGCAGTACTTC. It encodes CASSNTGSRVGAYEQYF.